The rows below give T cell receptor beta chains drawn from one sample of a study of T cell repertoires in cytomegalovirus infection. TCRdb re-called the reads with MiXCR, one entry per CDR3 protein. The repertoire consists of 76,000 or so distinct CDR3 sequences, with approximately 3.7% occurring once and the leading ten covering around 4.4%. The sample taken for sequencing was PBMCs. These TCRs come from a human donor in good health (CMV status not recorded). Some clones in this sample may be carry-over from other donors' samples. The CDR3 runs from the conserved cysteine through the conserved F or W. The D gene is left open where the match is weak. Clone size is not always given. Where it is, it says once, few, many or a class for expanded clones.

j_gene	abundance	d_gene	v_gene	CDR3aa	CDR3nt
TRBJ2-2	NA	NA	TRBV12-3/TRBV12-4	CASRPAGGTGELFF	TGTGCCAGCAGGCCTGCGGGTGGGACCGGGGAGCTGTTTTTT
TRBJ1-5	many	TRBD1	TRBV6-6	CASSSGTGGPQPQHF	TGTGCCAGCAGCTCCGGGACAGGGGGCCCTCAGCCCCAGCATTTT
TRBJ2-1	many	TRBD2	TRBV20-1	CSATPGTRTYNEQFF	TGCAGTGCAACCCCCGGGACTAGAACCTACAATGAGCAGTTCTTC
TRBJ2-1	many	TRBD2	TRBV15	CATSSRSGGYNEQFF	TGTGCCACCAGCAGTCGTAGCGGGGGATACAATGAGCAGTTCTTC
TRBJ1-1	many	TRBD1	TRBV7-9	CASSQRQGLMNTEAFF	TGTGCCAGCAGCCAGAGACAGGGGCTGATGAACACTGAAGCTTTCTTT
TRBJ2-1	many	NA	TRBV7-2	CASSLDSDNEQFF	TGTGCCAGCAGCCTCGACAGCGACAATGAGCAGTTCTTC
TRBJ2-1	many	NA	TRBV10-3	CAMGGTSYNEQFF	TGTGCCATGGGCGGGACCTCCTACAATGAGCAGTTCTTC
TRBJ2-1	many	NA	TRBV20-1	CSALGWGASNEQFF	TGCAGTGCCCTGGGGTGGGGGGCCTCAAATGAGCAGTTCTTC
TRBJ2-2	many	TRBD2	TRBV7-6	CASSLTAAGGSTGELFF	TGTGCCAGCAGCTTAACGGCGGCGGGGGGGAGCACCGGGGAGCTGTTTTTT
TRBJ1-1	many	NA	TRBV7-2	CASSPRGGGTEAFF	TGTGCCAGCAGCCCCCGGGGGGGGGGCACTGAAGCTTTCTTT
TRBJ2-5	many	NA	TRBV4-3	CASSPGAYSQETQYF	TGCGCCAGCAGCCCCGGCGCGTATTCCCAAGAGACCCAGTACTTC
TRBJ1-5	many	NA	TRBV7-9	CASSADLTRRPQHF	TGTGCCAGCAGCGCAGACCTCACCCGAAGGCCCCAGCATTTT
TRBJ2-5	many	TRBD1	TRBV7-4	CASSLAPGTGWTETQYF	TGTGCCAGCAGCTTAGCCCCCGGGACAGGGTGGACAGAGACCCAGTACTTC
TRBJ1-2	many	NA	TRBV20-1	CSASGGWNGYTF	TGCAGTGCTAGTGGAGGGTGGAATGGCTACACCTTC
TRBJ1-2	many	NA	TRBV7-2	CASSLVAYGYTF	TGTGCCAGCAGCTTAGTGGCGTATGGCTACACCTTC
TRBJ2-3	many	NA	TRBV29-1	CSVEGGSDTQYF	TGCAGCGTTGAGGGAGGCAGTGATACGCAGTATTTT
TRBJ2-1	many	NA	TRBV7-2	CASSLRDLSPGAYNEQFF	TGTGCCAGCAGCCTTAGGGACCTTTCACCGGGAGCCTACAATGAGCAGTTCTTC
TRBJ1-1	many	NA	TRBV7-4	CASSQAYEAFF	TGTGCCAGCAGTCAAGCGTATGAAGCTTTCTTT
TRBJ2-7	many	NA	TRBV7-2	CASSLLRGEQYF	TGTGCCAGCAGCTTACTTCGTGGTGAGCAGTACTTC
TRBJ1-1	many	NA	TRBV7-2	CASSLVGGGTEAFF	TGTGCCAGCAGCTTAGTGGGGGGAGGCACTGAAGCTTTCTTT
TRBJ2-1	many	TRBD2	TRBV20-1	CSAPSGTSRYNEQFF	TGCAGTGCCCCTTCCGGGACTAGCAGGTACAATGAGCAGTTCTTC
TRBJ1-5	many	NA	TRBV12-3/TRBV12-4	CASSLDGQPQHF	TGTGCCAGCAGCCTGGACGGCCAGCCCCAGCATTTT